This is a list of T cell receptor beta chains from one sample in a study of kidney transplant recipient with SARS-CoV-2 infection. A single record per CDR3 protein comes from TCRdb applying MiXCR to the reads. The sample lists 250,000 or so distinct CDR3 sequences, under 30% occurring once. Sample: a blood sample, taken at baseline and on day 111 from a kidney transplant recipient. These receptors all come from a male patient aged 25-45 years who had COVID-19 and was a kidney transplant recipient. Some of the T cells might come from the graft donor. Both conserved end residues are part of each CDR3. The D gene is left open where the match is weak. Clone size is shown for a subset of rows, as once, few, many or a class of expanded clone.

j_call v_call clone_size d_call cdr3_nt cdr3_aa
TRBJ2-7 TRBV6-2/TRBV6-3 many TRBD1 TGTGCCAGCAGTGGGAACGACAGGGGCCGATTATACGAGCAGTACTTC CASSGNDRGRLYEQYF
TRBJ2-1 TRBV24-1 few . TGTACCACCACATCGGGCGATAGCAGCTCCTACAATGAGCAGTTCTTC CTTTSGDSSSYNEQFF
TRBJ1-1 TRBV29-1 few . TGCAGCGTTCTAGCAGGGATGCACACTGAAGCTTTCTTT CSVLAGMHTEAFF
TRBJ2-1 TRBV13 many . TGTGCCAGCAGCTTAGTGCCTCTGGGAGGTGAGCAGTTCTTC CASSLVPLGGEQFF
TRBJ1-2 TRBV6-9 many . TGTGCCAGCAGTACAAAGCAGCCTTACGGAAAGACCTATGGCTACACCTTC CASSTKQPYGKTYGYTF
TRBJ1-2 TRBV11-3 many . TGTGCCAGCAGCGACCGGGCCGATCTCGGAAAGACCTATGGCTACACCTTC CASSDRADLGKTYGYTF
TRBJ1-2 TRBV5-4 many . TGTGCCAGCCCCCCGCCCGTACCAGGAAAGACCTATGGCTACACCTTC CASPPPVPGKTYGYTF
TRBJ1-2 TRBV5-1 few TRBD1 TGCGCCAGCAGCACGACAGGGGGCGCGTTGAATGGCTACACCTTC CASSTTGGALNGYTF
TRBJ2-3 TRBV21-1 many . TGTGCCAGCAGAGCTGTCATAGCTACAGTCATGCAAGATACGCAGTATTTT CASRAVIATVMQDTQYF
TRBJ1-2 TRBV7-5 many . . CISVPELAFEVGKTYGYTF
TRBJ2-7 TRBV24-1 many TRBD1 TGTGCCACCAGTGATCCCGGGACAGGGGGCCACGAGCAGTACTTC CATSDPGTGGHEQYF
TRBJ2-3 TRBV20-1 . . TGCAGTGATACACGCTCTCGTGCGGGGCTCACAGATACGCAGTATTTT CSDTRSRAGLTDTQYF
TRBJ1-3 TRBV7-9 many . TGTGCCAGCAGAAGTCCCCGAAAATCTGGAAACACCATATATTTT CASRSPRKSGNTIYF
TRBJ2-7 TRBV19 . TRBD1 TGTGCCAGTAGTATTCATTTGTGGGACAGGGCGCGGGAGCAGTACTTC CASSIHLWDRAREQYF
TRBJ2-1 TRBV7-6 few TRBD2 TGTGCCAGCAGTCGATCCCTCCTTAGCGGGGAGCAGTTCTTC CASSRSLLSGEQFF
TRBJ1-2 TRBV27 many TRBD1 TGTGCCAGCAGTACCCAGACAGGGGGGGGCTATGGCTACACCTTC CASSTQTGGGYGYTF
TRBJ1-2 TRBV12-3/TRBV12-4 many . TGTGCCAGCAGTAATTCAGGCACAGCAGGAAAGACCTATGGCTACACCTTC CASSNSGTAGKTYGYTF
TRBJ2-5 TRBV7-2 few . TGTGCCAGCAGCTTCGCTCCCCTAGGCGTGGAGACCCAGTACTTC CASSFAPLGVETQYF
TRBJ2-4 TRBV5-4 few . TGTGCCAGCAGCTTGGACGGAGCCAAAAACATTCAGTACTTC CASSLDGAKNIQYF
TRBJ2-1 TRBV4-1 many TRBD2 TGCGCCAGCAGCCAAGTACTAGCGAGTTGGGGTGAGCAGTTCTTC CASSQVLASWGEQFF
TRBJ2-2 TRBV6-5 many TRBD1 TGTGCCAGCAGGACCGGGACAGGGAACACCGGGGAGCTGTTTTTT CASRTGTGNTGELFF
TRBJ2-3 TRBV2 . . TGTGCCAGCAGTCCGGCCAGGGCGCAGTATTTT CASSPARAQYF
TRBJ1-5 TRBV6-5 many . TGTGCCAGCAGTTACTTAGGGGCTGGTCAGCCCCAGCATTTT CASSYLGAGQPQHF
TRBJ1-2 TRBV9 many . TGTGCCAGCTTGGGGGGGTACTCAAGAAAGACCTATGGCTACACCTTC CASLGGYSRKTYGYTF
TRBJ1-2 TRBV11-3 few . TGTGCCAGCAGCACTACGGTCGATCTCGGAAAGACCTATGGCTACACCTTC CASSTTVDLGKTYGYTF
TRBJ1-5 TRBV2 few . TGTGCCAGCAGTGTAAAGAGCAATCAGCCCCAGCATTTT CASSVKSNQPQHF
TRBJ1-2 TRBV7-9 many . TGTGCCAGCAGCGAGGTACAATACCATGGAAAGACCTATGGCTACACCTTC CASSEVQYHGKTYGYTF
TRBJ2-2 TRBV5-1 many . TGCGCCAGCAGCGTGGGACCCACCCAAGGCGGGGAGCTGTTTTTT CASSVGPTQGGELFF
TRBJ1-5 TRBV19 many TRBD1 TGTGCCAGTAGTATCAGGGGGAGAGCGCCCCAGCATTTT CASSIRGRAPQHF
TRBJ1-2 TRBV23-1 . . TGCGCCAGCAGTCCGTTTATGCTACGCAGAAAGACCTATGGCTACACCTTC CASSPFMLRRKTYGYTF
TRBJ1-5 TRBV4-1 many . TGCGCCAGCAGCCAAAGGGGTGGTGTTCAGCCCCAGCATTTT CASSQRGGVQPQHF
TRBJ1-1 TRBV7-9 many TRBD1 TGTGCCAGCAGCTTCTTAGGGGGCTCTGAAGCTTTCTTT CASSFLGGSEAFF
TRBJ2-1 TRBV28 many . TGTGCCACTTGGAGGGACAGATCCTCCTACAATGAGCAGTTCTTC CATWRDRSSYNEQFF
TRBJ2-5 TRBV20-1 few TRBD1 TGCAGTGCTTCCCAGGGGGCGAGGGAGACCCAGTACTTC CSASQGARETQYF
TRBJ2-5 TRBV3-1 . . TGTGCCAGCAGCGGAGCGGGTCCCATTTCTCTCTCTGAGACCCAGTACTTC CASSGAGPISLSETQYF
TRBJ1-2 TRBV6-5 many . TGTGCCAGCAGATCGGTACAGGTAGACTATGGCTACACCTTC CASRSVQVDYGYTF
TRBJ1-2 TRBV12-3/TRBV12-4 many . TGTGCCAGCAGTAAGAACTACAGCTTCCGAAAGACCTATGGCTACACCTTC CASSKNYSFRKTYGYTF
TRBJ1-1 TRBV20-1 few . TGCAGTGCCAATAAAGGGGTAGCTTTCTTT CSANKGVAFF
TRBJ1-2 TRBV8-2 . . TGTGGCAGTGGAAACAATGATAGCCGAAAGACCTATGGCTACACCTTC CGSGNNDSRKTYGYTF
TRBJ2-5 TRBV5-1 many . TGCGCCAGCAGCTTGGTCCCGACCAAAGAGACCCAGTACTTC CASSLVPTKETQYF
TRBJ1-3 TRBV7-2 . . TGTGCCAGCAGCCTTCGGCACAGCTCTGGAAACACCATATATTTT CASSLRHSSGNTIYF
TRBJ2-2 TRBV6-2/TRBV6-3 many . TGTGCCAGCAGTGCATATACCGGGGAGCTGTTTTTT CASSAYTGELFF
TRBJ1-2 TRBV19 many . TGTGCCAGTAGTGTACTGTTGACAAATCGAAAGACCTATGGCTACACCTTC CASSVLLTNRKTYGYTF
TRBJ1-2 TRBV5-3 . . TGTGCCAGAATGCTACCAGCGGTGAGAAAGACCTATGGCTACACCTTC CARMLPAVRKTYGYTF
TRBJ1-2 TRBV6-2/TRBV6-3 many . TGTGCCAGCAGTGGTGTGTCCTGCATCGGAAAGACCTATGGCTACACCTTC CASSGVSCIGKTYGYTF
TRBJ2-5 TRBV12-3/TRBV12-4 many . TGTGCCAGCAGACTAGGGTTAGTAGAGACCCAGTACTTC CASRLGLVETQYF
TRBJ2-5 TRBV9 . . TGTGCCAGCAGCGTAGTGGAGCATCCTGAGACCCAGTACTTC CASSVVEHPETQYF
TRBJ1-4 TRBV10-1 many . TGCGCCAGCAGTGAGGGTGTAGGGCGAGAAGAAAAACTGTTTTTT CASSEGVGREEKLFF